The entry that follows covers one T cell receptor (beta chain) sequence. Its antigen is unknown. This entry comes from a study of T cell responses to AZD1222 COVID-19 vaccine. Clones were sequenced by immunoSEQ multiplex PCR, and TCRdb holds only the in-frame ones, with some missing. The sample consists of roughly 150,000 clones, 70% to 90% of them appearing once. Overall study results and limits: Vaccine-related CD4 TCRs covered spike, predominating at 160-218 and 743-854. Reportedly, nearly half the spike-specific TCRs target unmutated variant regions. The breadth and depth of Spike-specific TCRs increased once two AZD1222 doses had been given.

CDR3 length equals 12 residues. Germline V gene data show CDR1 as MNHEY and CDR2 as SVGEGT. V shed 4 bases and J shed 4 bases, with 8 bases lying between them. This clonotype was sampled from an adult who received the AZD1222 COVID-19 vaccine. The chain employs TRBV6-2 or TRBV6-3 and TRBJ2-7; TRBD2 might be the D (6 bases). This specimen was peripheral blood, taken 28 days after the second AZD1222 dose. The chain's CDR3 is CASSWRGYEQYF. The CDR3 nucleotides are TGTGCCAGCAGTTGGCGGGGTTACGAGCAGTACTTC.